The rows below give T cell receptor beta chains drawn from one sample of a study of cytomegalovirus exposure and HLA in healthy donors. Profiling relied on immunoSEQ multiplex PCR, and the TCRdb table lists in-frame clones only, not all of them. The table includes about 130,000 clones, over 90% detected once. Sequenced input: PBMCs. These receptors were taken from a woman under 30 in good health and CMV-seronegative. Each CDR3 is given with its conserved first and last residue. A D gene is named only where the DNA matches it firmly. Clone size, where shown, is once, few, many, or a class for clones that have expanded.

j_call v_call clone_size d_call cdr3_length cdr3_aa cdr3_nt
TRBJ2-7 TRBV7-8 NA TRBD1 15 CASSLGGDRVREQYF TGTGCCAGCAGCTTAGGGGGGGACAGGGTGCGAGAGCAGTACTTC
TRBJ1-1 TRBV19 NA TRBD1 15 CASSIGTGVNTEAFF TGTGCCAGTAGTATAGGAACAGGGGTGAACACTGAAGCTTTCTTT
TRBJ1-2 TRBV6-1 NA TRBD1 13 CASRPQQGYGYTF TGTGCCAGCAGGCCACAACAGGGGTATGGCTACACCTTC
TRBJ1-1 TRBV5-4 NA NA 16 CASSSPAGGKDTEAFF TGTGCCAGCAGCTCCCCGGCGGGGGGAAAGGACACTGAAGCTTTCTTT
TRBJ2-4 TRBV7-4 NA NA 19 CASSPPLRLPFLAKNIQYF TGTGCCAGCAGCCCGCCCCTACGATTACCATTTCTAGCCAAAAACATTCAGTACTTC
TRBJ1-4 TRBV6-5 NA NA 15 CASSPTGQRNEKLFF TGTGCCAGCAGTCCAACGGGACAAAGAAATGAAAAACTGTTTTTT
TRBJ1-4 TRBV7-9 NA TRBD1 15 CASRATGATNEKLFF TGTGCCAGCAGAGCCACAGGGGCAACTAATGAAAAACTGTTTTTT
TRBJ2-7 TRBV5-4 NA TRBD1 14 CASSYGQGGGEQYF TGTGCCAGCAGCTATGGACAGGGGGGTGGCGAGCAGTACTTC
TRBJ2-7 TRBV6-1 NA TRBD1 15 CASTRDRGRSYEQYF TGTGCCAGCACAAGGGACAGGGGCAGATCCTACGAGCAGTACTTC
TRBJ1-2 TRBV7-2 NA NA 14 CASSLAPGNYGYTF TGTGCCAGCAGCTTAGCCCCGGGGAACTATGGCTACACCTTC
TRBJ2-1 TRBV30 NA NA 13 CAWRLEGPNEQFF TGTGCCTGGAGATTGGAGGGCCCCAATGAGCAGTTCTTC
TRBJ2-3 TRBV7-9 once NA 14 CASSLGLSGDTQYF TGTGCCAGCAGCTTAGGACTTTCAGGGGATACGCAGTATTTT
TRBJ2-2 TRBV27 NA NA 13 CASIAVNTGELFF TGTGCCAGCATAGCAGTAAACACCGGGGAGCTGTTTTTT
TRBJ2-5 TRBV10-3 NA NA 13 CAIQAQREETQYF TGTGCCATCCAGGCGCAGCGGGAAGAGACCCAGTACTTC
TRBJ2-3 TRBV4-2 NA NA 12 CASSQEGGTQYF TGTGCCAGCAGCCAAGAAGGCGGTACGCAGTATTTT
TRBJ1-4 TRBV19 NA NA 14 CASSMTESNEKLFF TGTGCCAGTAGTATGACAGAATCTAATGAAAAACTGTTTTTT
TRBJ2-7 TRBV11-2 NA NA 15 CASSGGILGTYEQYF TGTGCCAGCAGCGGTGGTATACTCGGTACCTACGAGCAGTACTTC
TRBJ2-3 TRBV5-4 NA NA 20 CASNSQGASGLLTSTDTQYF TGTGCCAGCAACTCCCAGGGGGCTAGCGGTCTCTTGACTAGCACAGATACGCAGTATTTT
TRBJ2-5 TRBV27 NA NA 16 CASSLSYPRRQETQYF TGTGCCAGCAGTTTATCATATCCCCGGAGGCAAGAGACCCAGTACTTC
TRBJ2-5 TRBV30 once NA 14 CAWSVRGQRKTQYF TGTGCCTGGAGTGTACGAGGCCAGCGGAAGACCCAGTACTTC
TRBJ2-3 TRBV29-1 NA NA 16 CSVEGRLTSSTDTQYF TGCAGCGTTGAGGGCAGATTGACCTCTAGCACAGATACGCAGTATTTT
TRBJ1-2 TRBV6-5 NA NA 16 CASSYESQASLYGYTF TGTGCCAGCAGTTACGAATCACAGGCGTCACTATATGGCTACACCTTC
TRBJ1-5 TRBV4-1 NA NA 17 CASSQDPSGLGNQPQHF TGCGCCAGCAGCCAAGATCCTTCAGGGTTGGGCAATCAGCCCCAGCATTTT
TRBJ2-1 TRBV7-6 NA TRBD1 14 CASSYSTGLNEQFF TGTGCCAGCAGCTACTCGACAGGGTTGAATGAGCAGTTCTTC
TRBJ2-1 TRBV30 once NA 14 CAWSVSLVDNEQFF TGTGCCTGGAGTGTTTCCCTCGTAGACAATGAGCAGTTCTTC
TRBJ1-4 TRBV30 NA TRBD1 14 CAWTGTGPNEKLFF TGTGCCTGGACGGGGACAGGTCCTAATGAAAAACTGTTTTTT
TRBJ2-7 TRBV28 NA NA 15 CASSPAEAGTYEQYF TGTGCCAGCAGCCCTGCCGAGGCGGGAACCTACGAGCAGTACTTC
TRBJ1-4 TRBV30 NA NA 14 CAWSVQGGREKLFF TGTGCCTGGAGTGTACAGGGCGGTAGGGAAAAACTGTTTTTT
TRBJ2-7 TRBV5-4 NA TRBD2 14 CATRLAGQSYEQYF TGTGCCACTCGCCTAGCGGGTCAGAGCTACGAGCAGTACTTC
TRBJ2-3 TRBV6-6 NA NA 12 CASSPTGDTQYF TGTGCCAGCAGTCCGACCGGGGATACGCAGTATTTT
TRBJ1-1 TRBV7-3 NA NA 13 CASSFQAYTEAFF TGTGCCAGCAGCTTCCAAGCCTACACTGAAGCTTTCTTT